These 24 T cell receptor beta chains were all obtained from the same sample, sequenced in a study of neurological immune-mediated disorders. In TCRdb, the 5' RACE reads were re-called with MiXCR into one record per CDR3 protein. The data hold 60,000 to 80,000 distinct CDR3 sequences, with 4% to 5.5% observed a single time. The sample taken for sequencing was PBMCs. These receptors were collected from a woman aged 45-59 years with multiple sclerosis.

This clonotype was detected ten times or more. This sequence joins TRBV2 and TRBJ1-5; D unresolved. The CDR3 has 13 residues. V gave up 4 bases and J gave up 1 base, with 5 bases separating them. Germline V gene sequence: CDR1 SNHLY, CDR2 FYNNEI. In nucleotides, the CDR3 is TGTGCCAGCAGTGTAGGGAGCAATCAGCCCCAGCATTTT. Amino acid sequence: CASSVGSNQPQHF. Drawing the rest from reference TRBV2 and TRBJ1-5, the complete variable domain is EPEVTQTPSHQVTQMGQEVILRCVPISNHLYFYWYRQILGQKVEFLVSFYNNEISEKSEIFDDQFSVERPDGSNFTLKIRSTKLEDSAMYFCASSVGSNQPQHFGDGTRLSIL.

This clonotype appeared many times. This chain links TRBV12-3 or TRBV12-4 with TRBJ2-3; D possibly corresponds to TRBD1 (6 bases). CDR3 size: 12 residues. Trimming removed 6 bases from V and 9 bases from J, with 13 bases in between. This CDR3 reads CASRQDSRTQYF. The CDR3 region has the DNA TGTGCCAGCAGGCAGGACAGCCGCACGCAGTATTTT.

Concerning this clonotype: This may come from a read error, since a much larger clone is one base off. This chain connects TRBV20-1 to TRBJ2-1; no firm D call. This CDR3 comprises 14 residues. The germline V gene encodes CDR1 DFQATT and CDR2 SNEGSKA (reference sequence). Deletions cut 6 bases from V and 2 bases from J, with 14 bases between. CDR3 residues: CSAPNPITYNEQFF. The CDR3 DNA follows: TGCAGTGCACCCAATCCCATAACCTACAATGAGCAGTTCTTC.

This clonotype appeared many times. CDR3 sequence reads: CASSSPTGGSNQPQHF. Here the CDR3 DNA reads TGTGCCAGCAGTTCCCCGACAGGGGGATCGAATCAGCCCCAGCATTTT. V usage is TRBV28 and J usage is TRBJ1-5; 9 bases match TRBD1. This CDR3 region has 16 residues. The V segment lost 4 bases and the J segment 4 bases; nucleotides outside the gene matches: 8. The germline CDR1 and CDR2 sequences are MDHEN and SYDVKM.

The sample holds a few counts of this clonotype. V usage is TRBV15 and J usage is TRBJ2-2, with 9 bases that match TRBD2. The CDR3 extends over 14 amino acids. V dropped 4 bases and J dropped 7; count of bases not matched to a gene: 4. Germline V gene data show CDR1 as LNHNV and CDR2 as YYDKDF (reference sequence). The CDR3 DNA sequence: TGTGCCACCAGCACGAGGCGGGGGGGCGGGGAGCTGTTTTTT. Amino acids: CATSTRRGGGELFF.

This rearrangement joins TRBV10-3 to TRBJ1-6, with D perhaps TRBD1 (5 bases). Trimming took off 4 bases at V and 9 bases at J, with 16 bases between the two ends. There are 15 residues in the CDR3. Germline V gene sequence: CDR1 ENHRY, CDR2 SYGVKD. The chain's CDR3 is CAISGGRDRSSPLHF. CDR3 coding DNA: TGTGCCATCAGTGGGGGCAGGGACCGAAGTTCACCCCTCCACTTT.

The chain combines TRBV11-1 with TRBJ1-1, with TRBD1 matching 10 bases. The CDR3 sequence is 16 residues long. Germline CDR1 SGHAT, CDR2 FQDESV (reference sequence). Unmatched junction bases numbered 10, after V lost 2 bases and J lost 7 bases. CDR3 in DNA: TGTGCCAGCAGCTTACGGTCCGGGACAGGGGCCAATGAAGCTTTCTTT. Protein sequence: CASSLRSGTGANEAFF.

The genes are TRBV2 and TRBJ1-5; the D gene is possibly TRBD1 (6 bases). From germline, CDR1 is SNHLY and CDR2 FYNNEI. Between the trimmed V and J ends, which lost 9 bases and 6 bases, there was a span of 15 bases. This CDR3 contains 13 residues. This CDR3 is CASKDRSSQPQHF. For the CDR3, the DNA is TGTGCCAGTAAAGACAGGTCGAGTCAGCCCCAGCATTTT. The full variable domain, rest sourced from reference TRBV2 and TRBJ1-5, is EPEVTQTPSHQVTQMGQEVILRCVPISNHLYFYWYRQILGQKVEFLVSFYNNEISEKSEIFDDQFSVERPDGSNFTLKIRSTKLEDSAMYFCASKDRSSQPQHFGDGTRLSIL.

In its sample, this clonotype was seen many times. The V call is TRBV11-2, the J call TRBJ2-5, with D maybe TRBD2 (7 bases). V was trimmed by 8 bases and J by 5 bases, leaving 12 bases between them. The CDR3 has 12 amino acids. Germline loops: CDR1 SGHAT, CDR2 FQNNGV. CDR3 in amino acids: CASSGGGETQYF. CDR3 coding DNA: TGTGCCAGCTCTGGCGGGGGCGAGACCCAGTACTTC.

The chain employs TRBV5-1 and TRBJ2-1, with D possibly being TRBD2 (6 bases). Germline V CDR1 and CDR2: SGHRS, YFSETQ. This CDR3 is 12 amino acids long. V lost 0 bases and J 9 bases, leaving 7 bases between the germline ends. CDR3 nucleotide sequence: TGCGCCAGCAGCTTGGAGGGACTTGAGCAGTTCTTC. As protein: CASSLEGLEQFF.

The sample holds a few counts of this clonotype. The chain combines TRBV9 with TRBJ2-7, with 7 bases aligning to TRBD1. V lost 2 bases to trimming and J lost 7 bases; unmatched junction nucleotides: 6. Per the germline V gene, CDR1 is SGDLS and CDR2 is YYNGEE. The CDR3 totals 13 residues. CDR3: CASSVRDREEQYF. In nucleotides, the CDR3 is TGTGCCAGCAGCGTCAGAGACAGGGAAGAGCAGTACTTC.

In this sample, this clonotype turned up many times. This chain links TRBV7-2 with TRBJ1-2; D is uncertain. Germline V gives CDR1 SGHTA, CDR2 FQGNSA. Trimming took off 5 bases at V and 5 bases at J, with 12 bases between the two ends. The CDR3 covers 13 residues. CDR3 sequence: CASSETWGYGYTF. The CDR3 coding sequence is TGTGCCAGCAGCGAAACGTGGGGATATGGCTACACCTTC.

Ten or more counts support this clonotype. The chain couples TRBV12-3 or TRBV12-4 to TRBJ2-7; D is possibly TRBD1 (6 bases). V was clipped by 0 bases and J by 3 bases, with 6 bases between them. The length of the CDR3 is 13 residues. The CDR3 nucleotides read TGTGCCAGCAGTTTAGCCAGGGGCTACGAGCAGTACTTC. This translates into CASSLARGYEQYF.

At least ten counts were recorded for this clonotype. The chain carries TRBV5-1 and TRBJ2-1; 11 bases line up with TRBD2. Germline V gene lookup returns CDR1 SGHRS and CDR2 YFSETQ. J lost 0 bases, V lost 3 bases, and 2 bases had no gene match. This CDR3 region has 16 residues. CDR3 DNA: TGCGCCAGCAGCTCCGGACTAGCGGGCTCCTACAATGAGCAGTTCTTC. The encoded protein is CASSSGLAGSYNEQFF.

This clonotype was observed at least ten times. The V gene is TRBV5-1, the J gene TRBJ1-5, with D possibly TRBD1 on 5 matching bases. V lost 0 bases, J lost 2 bases, and 12 bases lay in between. The germline gives CDR1 SGHRS, CDR2 YFSETQ. There are 16 residues in the CDR3. CDR3 protein: CASSLGGVYGNQPQHF. The CDR3 DNA reads as TGCGCCAGCAGCTTGGGAGGGGTCTATGGCAATCAGCCCCAGCATTTT.

This clonotype was detected many times. The chain employs TRBV5-8 and TRBJ2-5; D ambiguous. Trimming left V 5 bases short and J 2 bases short, with 10 bases between. The CDR3 is 13 residues long. Per the germline V gene, CDR1 is SGHTS and CDR2 is YDEGEE. The CDR3 DNA reads TGTGCCAGCAGGCCGGCCCCTCAAGAGACCCAGTACTTC. It yields the protein CASRPAPQETQYF.

This clonotype was picked up many times. V usage is TRBV5-1 and J usage is TRBJ2-1; 8 nucleotides agree with TRBD1. Unmatched junction bases numbered 11, after V lost 4 bases and J lost 8 bases. Germline assignment: CDR1 SGHRS and CDR2 YFSETQ. The CDR3 has 15 residues. The CDR3 DNA sequence: TGCGCCAGCAGCGAGCGTCCCACACAGGGGGATGAGCAGTTCTTC. This encodes CASSERPTQGDEQFF.

This clonotype turned up a few times. This rearrangement joins TRBV20-1 to TRBJ1-1; 9 bases agree with TRBD1. This CDR3 has 13 residues. J lost 4 bases, V lost 5 bases, and 5 bases had no gene match. CDR1 is DFQATT and CDR2 is SNEGSKA in the germline V gene (reference sequence). CDR3 sequence: CSADRGNGTEAFF. The CDR3 DNA follows: TGCAGTGCTGACAGGGGGAACGGCACTGAAGCTTTCTTT.

In its sample, this clonotype was seen many times. This chain uses TRBV6-2 or TRBV6-3 with TRBJ2-1, with TRBD2 identical over 10 bases. The CDR3 spans 15 residues. CDR1 and CDR2 from the germline V gene are MNHEY and SVGEGT. The trim removed 4 bases at V and 6 bases at J, leaving 6 bases unmatched. CDR3 in amino acids: CASSFKLAGLNEQFF. CDR3 coding DNA: TGTGCCAGCAGTTTCAAACTAGCGGGACTCAATGAGCAGTTCTTC.

This clonotype was seen at least ten times. V usage is TRBV29-1 and J usage is TRBJ2-3; D is uncertain. The CDR3 sequence is 11 residues long. Trimming shortened V by 7 bases and J by 5 bases, and 10 bases separated the two germline ends. Germline V gene data show CDR1 as SQVTM and CDR2 as ANQGSEA. This CDR3 reads CSDAKLDTQYF. The CDR3 nucleotides read TGCAGCGACGCAAAATTAGATACGCAGTATTTT.

This clonotype was seen repeatedly, ten times or more. The chain uses TRBV12-3 or TRBV12-4 and TRBJ2-3; D is undetermined. The CDR3 consists of 17 residues. V lost 6 bases and J lost 0, with 19 bases in between. CDR3 residues: CASSPGSHFLSTDTQYF. The CDR3 nucleotides read TGTGCCAGCAGCCCCGGTAGTCATTTTCTTAGCACAGATACGCAGTATTTT.

This clonotype was counted only a few times. Since a much larger clone is just one base distant, this may be a read error. The chain couples TRBV7-9 to TRBJ2-6, with a tentative D call TRBD1 (5 bases). Germline CDR1 reads SEHNR; CDR2 reads FQNEAQ (reference sequence). The CDR3 is 14 residues long. The DNA of the CDR3 is TGTGCCAGCAGCCATCCAAGTGGGGCCAAAGTCCTGACTTTC. It specifies CASSHPSGAKVLTF.

This clonotype was counted only a few times. The rearrangement links TRBV4-3 to TRBJ2-3; D is unresolved. This CDR3 contains 12 residues. Between the trimmed V and J ends, which lost 3 bases and 6 bases, there was a span of 7 bases. CDR1 LGHNA and CDR2 YSLEER come from the germline V gene. Here the CDR3 DNA reads TGCGCCAGCAGCCAGAGTATGGATACGCAGTATTTT. Translated, it gives CASSQSMDTQYF.

This clonotype has a count of ten or more. The chain couples TRBV20-1 to TRBJ1-5; D is perhaps TRBD1 (5 bases). The CDR3 consists of 16 residues. Germline V CDR1 and CDR2: DFQATT, SNEGSKA (reference sequence). Trimming shortened V by 0 bases and J by 2 bases, and 14 bases separated the two germline ends. The CDR3 is CSARDRGVFGNQPQHF. The CDR3 DNA is TGCAGTGCTAGAGATCGAGGGGTCTTTGGCAATCAGCCCCAGCATTTT.